These 19 T cell receptor beta chains were sequenced from one sample in a study of CD8 T cells in Susac syndrome. Reverse transcription of roughly 0.5 to 1 ug RNA was carried out with random hexamers. TCRdb re-derived calls from the immunoSEQ multiplex PCR reads in MiXCR, one entry per CDR3 protein. Of 200,000 to 250,000 distinct CDR3 sequences listed, just under 95% are singletons. Sequencing used CD4+ T cells from PBMCs. These TCRs come from a human donor with multiple sclerosis.

The J gene is TRBJ2-4, the V gene TRBV19; TRBD2 aligns across 15 bases. CDR1 LNHDA and CDR2 SQIVND come from the germline V gene (reference sequence). This CDR3 spans 17 amino acids. The J segment lost 2 bases and the V segment lost 5 bases, leaving 4 bases of the junction unmatched. The CDR3: CASSDGTSGRTKNIQYF. The CDR3 bases are TGTGCCAGTAGTGATGGGACTAGCGGGAGGACCAAAAACATTCAGTACTTC.

The chain recombines TRBV29-1 with TRBJ2-3; D tentatively reads TRBD1 or TRBD2 (5 bases each). There are 15 residues in the CDR3. Germline CDR1 and CDR2: SQVTM and ANQGSEA. V was shortened by 7 bases and J by 0 bases, with 17 bases between the two germline ends. CDR3 protein: CSATGTEFSTDTQYF. The CDR3 region has the DNA TGCAGCGCTACCGGGACGGAATTTAGCACAGATACGCAGTATTTT.

The chain uses TRBV20-1 and TRBJ2-4; 10 nucleotides align to TRBD1. Looked up from germline, CDR1 is DFQATT and CDR2 is SNEGSKA (reference sequence). With V trimmed by 2 bases and J by 6 bases, 1 base remained unmatched. The CDR3 loop spans 13 amino acids. CDR3 sequence (DNA): TGCAGTGCTAGACGGACAGGGGGAAACATTCAGTACTTC. Translation: CSARRTGGNIQYF.

The chain combines TRBV3-1 with TRBJ2-5; 8 bases map to TRBD1. This CDR3 contains 16 residues. The junction had 14 bases not matched to a gene; V was cut back by 8 bases and J by 3 bases. Per germline, CDR1 LGHDT and CDR2 YNNKEL (reference sequence). The chain's CDR3 is CASRQRTGWGEETQYF. The CDR3 DNA reads TGTGCCAGCCGACAACGGACAGGGTGGGGGGAAGAGACCCAGTACTTC.

The rearrangement joins TRBV29-1 to TRBJ2-5, with 8 bases fitting TRBD1. The CDR3 runs 14 residues. Germline V lookup: CDR1 SQVTM, CDR2 ANQGSEA. Trimming took 7 bases from V and 4 from J; bases not matched to a gene: 11. The CDR3 DNA sequence: TGCAGCGCTTGGACAGGGCTGATCCGAGAGACCCAGTACTTC. Its protein product is CSAWTGLIRETQYF. Variable domain in full (rest from reference TRBV29-1 and TRBJ2-5): SAVISQKPSRDICQRGTSLTIQCQVDSQVTMMFWYRQQPGQSLTLIATANQGSEATYESGFVIDKFPISRPNLTFSTLTVSNMSPEDSSIYLCSAWTGLIRETQYFGPGTRLLVL.

The V gene is TRBV4-1, the J gene TRBJ1-5; D is unclear. Between the trimmed V and J ends, which lost 3 bases and 9 bases, there was a span of 12 bases. The CDR3 totals 13 residues. Germline CDR1 and CDR2: MGHRA and YSYEKL. The CDR3 spells CASSHPGLGPQHF. CDR3 coding DNA: TGCGCCAGCAGCCACCCTGGACTGGGGCCCCAGCATTTT.

This chain connects TRBV29-1 to TRBJ1-3; 10 bases are a match to TRBD1. After removal of 3 bases from V and 7 bases from J, the junction contained 3 bases not matched to a gene. The germline V gene encodes CDR1 SQVTM and CDR2 ANQGSEA. The CDR3 runs 13 residues. This CDR3 is CSVEGTGDNTIYF. For the CDR3, the DNA is TGCAGCGTTGAGGGGACAGGGGACAACACCATATATTTT.

V gene TRBV19 combines with J gene TRBJ2-5, with 10 bases matching TRBD1. Looked up from germline, CDR1 is LNHDA and CDR2 is SQIVND (reference sequence). The trim removed 7 bases at V and 5 bases at J, leaving 13 bases unmatched. This CDR3 has 16 residues. This CDR3 is CASTQRQGATYETQYF. The CDR3 DNA sequence: TGTGCCAGTACTCAAAGACAGGGGGCAACCTACGAGACCCAGTACTTC.

The chain is built from TRBV5-4 and TRBJ1-6; the D is unclear. Deletions cut 4 bases from V and 2 bases from J, with 10 bases between. CDR1 and CDR2 (germline): SGHNT, YYREEE (reference sequence). The CDR3 contains 15 residues. This CDR3 reads CASSPSFAYNSPLHF. As DNA, the CDR3 is TGTGCCAGCAGCCCCTCATTCGCCTATAATTCACCCCTCCACTTT.

The chain couples TRBV7-9 to TRBJ1-1; D unresolved. V lost 2 bases, J lost 0 bases, and 10 bases lay in between. Germline values: CDR1 SEHNR, CDR2 FQNEAQ (reference sequence). This CDR3 comprises 15 residues. The CDR3 bases are TGTGCCAGCAGCTTATCGACGGGGATGAACACTGAAGCTTTCTTT. It is translated as CASSLSTGMNTEAFF.

J is TRBJ2-3 and V is TRBV2; 8 positions agree with TRBD2. The V gene end was trimmed by 9 bases and the J gene end by 6 bases; junction bases not matched to a gene: 8. Germline V gene lookup returns CDR1 SNHLY and CDR2 FYNNEI. The CDR3 has 13 residues. This CDR3 is CARLADKLDTQYF. In nucleotides, the CDR3 is TGTGCCAGACTAGCGGACAAGTTGGATACGCAGTATTTT.

This sequence joins TRBV18 and TRBJ1-4; D is possibly TRBD1 (5 bases). This CDR3 is 18 amino acids long. V lost 6 bases and J 5 bases, leaving 25 bases between the germline ends. CDR1 and CDR2 from the germline V gene are KGHSH and LQKENI. Here the CDR3 reads CASSSKRDPSGGNEKLFF. In DNA form, the CDR3 reads TGTGCCAGCTCGTCCAAACGGGACCCATCCGGAGGGAATGAAAAACTGTTTTTT.

The V and J genes are TRBV12-3 or TRBV12-4 and TRBJ1-2; 9 nucleotides agree with TRBD1. This CDR3 is built from 14 residues. Trimming took 4 bases from V and 5 from J; bases not matched to a gene: 5. The CDR3 sequence: CASSSGTGRYGYTF. CDR3 bases: TGTGCCAGCAGTTCCGGGACAGGGAGGTATGGCTACACCTTC.

This clonotype came up a few times. This chain connects TRBV18 to TRBJ1-1, with unresolved D. Looked up from germline, CDR1 is KGHSH and CDR2 is LQKENI. CDR3 size: 14 residues. V gave up 3 bases and J gave up 0 bases, with 8 bases separating them. The CDR3: CASSPGQLNTEAFF. CDR3 DNA: TGTGCCAGCTCACCTGGGCAGTTGAACACTGAAGCTTTCTTT.

V is TRBV5-4 and J is TRBJ2-4; D is undetermined. V was cut by 0 bases and J by 0 bases, with 7 bases left in between. CDR1 is SGHNT, CDR2 YYREEE, per germline (reference sequence). This CDR3 region has 15 residues. The CDR3 loop is CASSLAGSAKNIQYF. The CDR3 nucleotides read TGTGCCAGCAGCTTGGCCGGGTCAGCCAAAAACATTCAGTACTTC.

J is TRBJ2-4 and V is TRBV18, with unresolved D. The CDR3 has 11 amino acids. Per the germline V gene, CDR1 is KGHSH and CDR2 is LQKENI. Trimming removed 4 bases at V and 15 bases at J, with 13 bases between. CDR3 nucleotides: TGTGCCAGCTCACTTGACAATACGATGTACTTC. Translating it yields CASSLDNTMYF. The variable domain in full, completed from reference TRBV18 and TRBJ2-4, reads NAGVMQNPRHLVRRRGQEARLRCSPMKGHSHVYWYRQLPEEGLKFMVYLQKENIIDESGMPKERFSAEFPKEGPSILRIQQVVRGDSAAYFCASSLDNTMYFGAGTRLSVL.

The chain uses TRBV20-1 and TRBJ1-5, with a weak D call TRBD1 (6 bases). There are 16 residues in the CDR3. Trimming pared 1 base from V and 1 base from J, leaving 14 bases between. Germline assignment: CDR1 DFQATT and CDR2 SNEGSKA (reference sequence). CDR3 loop: CSARAVQGRSNQPQHF. The CDR3 DNA reads TGCAGTGCTAGAGCGGTACAGGGAAGGAGCAATCAGCCCCAGCATTTT.

The gene calls are TRBV5-1 and TRBJ2-5, with TRBD2 identical over 9 bases. Per the germline V gene, CDR1 is SGHRS and CDR2 is YFSETQ. The V segment lost 1 base and the J segment 2 bases; nucleotides outside the gene matches: 0. This CDR3 is 14 amino acids long. CDR3 residues: CASSLTSGQETQYF. CDR3 DNA sequence: TGCGCCAGCAGCTTGACTAGCGGGCAAGAGACCCAGTACTTC.

The chain has TRBV20-1 and TRBJ2-1; 8 nucleotides match TRBD2. The CDR3 is made up of 14 amino acids. Germline-derived CDR1 and CDR2 are DFQATT and SNEGSKA (reference sequence). Trimming took 5 bases from V and 1 from J; bases not matched to a gene: 4. CDR3 coding DNA: TGCAGTGCTGTAGCGGGATGGTCCTACAATGAGCAGTTCTTC. Its protein is CSAVAGWSYNEQFF.